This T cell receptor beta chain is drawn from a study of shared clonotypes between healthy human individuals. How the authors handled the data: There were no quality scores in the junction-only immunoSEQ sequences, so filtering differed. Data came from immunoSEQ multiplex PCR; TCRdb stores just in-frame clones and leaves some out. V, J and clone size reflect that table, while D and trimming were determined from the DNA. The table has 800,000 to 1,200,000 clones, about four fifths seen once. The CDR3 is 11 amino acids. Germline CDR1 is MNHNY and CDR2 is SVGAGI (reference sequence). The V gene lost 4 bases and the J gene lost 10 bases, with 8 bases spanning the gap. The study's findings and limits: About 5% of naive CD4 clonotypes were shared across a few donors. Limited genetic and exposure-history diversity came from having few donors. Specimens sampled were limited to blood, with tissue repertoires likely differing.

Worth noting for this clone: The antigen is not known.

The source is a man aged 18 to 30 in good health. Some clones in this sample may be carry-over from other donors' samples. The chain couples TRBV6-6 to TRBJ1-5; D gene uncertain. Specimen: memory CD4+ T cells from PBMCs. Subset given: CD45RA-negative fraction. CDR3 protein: CASSSGNPQHF. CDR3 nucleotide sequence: TGTGCCAGCAGTTCGGGGAATCCCCAGCATTTT.